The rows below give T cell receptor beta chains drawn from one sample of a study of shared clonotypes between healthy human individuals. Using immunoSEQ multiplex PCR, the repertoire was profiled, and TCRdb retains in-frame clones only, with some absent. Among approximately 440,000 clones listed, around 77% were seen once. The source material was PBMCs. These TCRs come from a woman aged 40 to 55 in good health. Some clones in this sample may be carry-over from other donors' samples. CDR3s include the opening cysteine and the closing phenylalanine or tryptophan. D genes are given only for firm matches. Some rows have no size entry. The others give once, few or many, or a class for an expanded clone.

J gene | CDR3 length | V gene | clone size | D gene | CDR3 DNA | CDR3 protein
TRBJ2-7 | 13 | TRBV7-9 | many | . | TGTGCCAGCACCCAGGTCTGGAGCTACGAGCAGTACTTC | CASTQVWSYEQYF
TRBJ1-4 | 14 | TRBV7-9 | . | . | TGTGCCAGCAGCTTTGACTCGGCTAATGAAAAACTGTTTTTT | CASSFDSANEKLFF
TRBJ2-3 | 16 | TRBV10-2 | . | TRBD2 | TGCGCCAGCAGTGATTCTAGCGGGCCTAGCACAGATACGCAGTATTTT | CASSDSSGPSTDTQYF
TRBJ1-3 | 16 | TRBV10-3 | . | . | TGTGCCACCCGAGGGGTAGGGCTCTCCTCTGGAAACACCATATATTTT | CATRGVGLSSGNTIYF
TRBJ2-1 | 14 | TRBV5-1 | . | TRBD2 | TGCGCCAGCAGTCCCGGGACTAGCGGGCGCGAGCAGTTCTTC | CASSPGTSGREQFF
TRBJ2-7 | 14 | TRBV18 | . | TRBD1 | TGTGCCAGCTCACCCGACAGGGTTACCTACGAGCAGTACTTC | CASSPDRVTYEQYF
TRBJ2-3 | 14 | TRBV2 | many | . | TGTGCCAGCAGATCGGCCTTTTCCACAGATACGCAGTATTTT | CASRSAFSTDTQYF
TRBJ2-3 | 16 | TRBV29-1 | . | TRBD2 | TGCAGCGTTGGTTGGAATAGCGGGGGGGCGGGAGATACGCAGTATTTT | CSVGWNSGGAGDTQYF
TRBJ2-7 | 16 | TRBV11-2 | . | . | TGTGCCAGCAGCCCTAGGTTGGGGCTAACCTTTGGTGAGCAGTACTTC | CASSPRLGLTFGEQYF
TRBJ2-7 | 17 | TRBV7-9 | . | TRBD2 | TGTGCCAGCAGCCAAGATCCTGCGGCTAGCGGGAGTATCAAGCAGTACTTC | CASSQDPAASGSIKQYF